The 30 T cell receptor beta chains in this list originate from one sample, sequenced in a study of glioma-infiltrating T cells after dendritic cell vaccination. Time point described: after dendritic cell vaccination, including at tumor progression/relapse. Repertoires were generated with immunoSEQ multiplex PCR, while TCRdb's copy carries only in-frame clones and drops some. The table lists about 58,000 clones, 85% to 90% of them singletons, with roughly 8.5% in the top ten. Sequencing used blood, obtained after dendritic cell vaccination. The receptor set was obtained from a human donor with glioblastoma.

The V call is TRBV4-3, the J call TRBJ2-2, with 12 bases lining up with TRBD2. J lost 3 bases, V lost 4 bases, and 3 bases had no gene match. The CDR3 spans 16 residues. Germline lookup yields CDR1 LGHNA and CDR2 YSLEER. The CDR3 sequence is CASSPSGGGYTGELFF. The CDR3 DNA is TGCGCCAGCAGCCCTAGCGGGGGGGGATACACCGGGGAGCTGTTTTTT.

The genes are TRBV4-1 and TRBJ2-2, with 12 positions matching TRBD1. Losses at the gene ends were 0 bases for V and 5 bases for J; bases not matched to a gene: 10. The germline gives CDR1 MGHRA, CDR2 YSYEKL. The CDR3 runs to 19 residues. This chain's CDR3 is CASSQEFMWGQGATGELFF. The CDR3 nucleotides are TGCGCCAGCAGCCAAGAATTTATGTGGGGACAGGGGGCAACCGGGGAGCTGTTTTTT.

The chain has TRBV9 and TRBJ2-6, with 9 bases matching TRBD1. CDR3 length equals 18 residues. V lost 1 base to trimming and J lost 1 base; unmatched junction nucleotides: 6. In germline, CDR1 is SGDLS, CDR2 YYNGEE. CDR3 region: CASSVTGGSASGANVLTF. The CDR3 DNA reads TGTGCCAGCAGCGTAACAGGGGGCTCGGCGTCTGGGGCCAACGTCCTGACTTTC.

This clone was seen only a few times. V usage is TRBV5-1 and J usage is TRBJ2-2, with unresolved D. In germline, CDR1 is SGHRS, CDR2 YFSETQ. The V end was cut by 1 base, the J end by 4 bases, with 11 bases between. The CDR3 contains 15 residues. The CDR3 loop reads CASSLPGSGTGELFF. DNA for the CDR3: TGCGCCAGCAGCTTGCCGGGTAGTGGCACCGGGGAGCTGTTTTTT.

The genes are TRBV13 and TRBJ2-3; 7 nucleotides line up with TRBD2. Germline assignment: CDR1 PRHDT and CDR2 FYEKMQ (reference sequence). V trimming: 6 bases; J trimming: 0 bases; junction bases outside the gene matches: 6. CDR3 length: 15 residues. This chain's CDR3 is CASSWRGTSTDTQYF. CDR3 in DNA: TGTGCCAGCAGTTGGCGGGGGACTAGCACAGATACGCAGTATTTT.

The chain carries TRBV7-9 and TRBJ1-4; a weak D match, TRBD1 (5 bases). V was trimmed by 5 bases and J by 2 bases, leaving 21 bases between them. The germline gives CDR1 SEHNR, CDR2 FQNEAQ (reference sequence). The CDR3 has 18 amino acids. In DNA form, the CDR3 reads TGTGCCAGCAGCCATAGCCGGCCGGGTCAGGGTACTAATGAAAAACTGTTTTTT. Residues: CASSHSRPGQGTNEKLFF.

V is TRBV6-6 and J is TRBJ2-3; TRBD1 matches 10 bases. V lost 4 bases, J lost 6 bases, and 7 bases stayed unmatched. The CDR3 contains 15 residues. The germline V gene encodes CDR1 MNHNY and CDR2 SVGAGI (reference sequence). CDR3 sequence reads: CASSLTGGALDTQYF. DNA for the CDR3: TGTGCCAGCAGTTTGACAGGGGGCGCATTGGATACGCAGTATTTT.

J is TRBJ1-2 and V is TRBV30, with a weak D call TRBD1 (5 bases). V was trimmed by 0 bases and J by 7 bases, leaving 12 bases between them. Germline V gives CDR1 GTSNPN, CDR2 SVGIG (reference sequence). This CDR3 spans 13 amino acids. As DNA, the CDR3 is TGTGCCTGGAGTGTTGCCAGGGTTTCTGGCTACACCTTC. It translates to CAWSVARVSGYTF. Based on the CDR3 plus reference TRBV30 and TRBJ1-2, the full variable domain is SQTIHQWPATLVQPVGSPLSLECTVEGTSNPNLYWYRQAAGRGLQLLFYSVGIGQISSEVPQNLSASRPQDRQFILSSKKLLLSDSGFYLCAWSVARVSGYTFGSGTRLTVV.

The rearrangement joins TRBV6-6 to TRBJ1-4; D possibly corresponds to TRBD1 (6 bases). This CDR3 region has 15 residues. The ends were cut back, 6 bases at V and 5 bases at J, with 16 bases in the middle. In germline, CDR1 is MNHNY, CDR2 SVGAGI (reference sequence). The CDR3 DNA follows: TGTGCCAGCAGAGACAGGACCGGGCCGAATGAAAAACTGTTTTTT. Translated: CASRDRTGPNEKLFF.

This sequence joins TRBV28 and TRBJ1-4, with 8 positions matching TRBD1. Germline CDR1 MDHEN, CDR2 SYDVKM. The CDR3 runs to 14 residues. V was clipped by 5 bases and J by 6 bases; unmatched bases: 5. The CDR3 sequence: CASSPDREDEKLFF. In nucleotides, the CDR3 is TGTGCCAGCAGTCCGGACAGGGAGGATGAAAAACTGTTTTTT.

This clone has only one observation. The chain has TRBV4-3 and TRBJ2-5, with D maybe TRBD1 (5 bases). There are 15 residues in the CDR3. Germline CDR1 LGHNA, CDR2 YSLEER. Trimming cost V 1 base and J 5 bases, with 14 bases left between them. As DNA, the CDR3 is TGCGCCAGCAGCCAAGGAATAGGGGCCCGGGAGACCCAGTACTTC. It yields the protein CASSQGIGARETQYF.

Here the CDR3 DNA reads TGTGCCAGCAGCCCCAGGGTGAGCGGGGAGCTGTTTTTT. It codes for CASSPRVSGELFF. The J gene is TRBJ2-2, the V gene TRBV7-8; perhaps TRBD1 as D (5 bases). The CDR3 contains 13 residues. In germline, CDR1 is SGHVS, CDR2 FQNEAQ. V lost 5 bases to trimming and J lost 7 bases, with 11 bases between them.

In DNA, the CDR3 is TGTGCCAGCAGTGAAGGGACAGGGGGAAACTATGGCTACACCTTC. This translates into CASSEGTGGNYGYTF. The chain combines TRBV6-1 with TRBJ1-2; 10 bases are shared with TRBD1. J was trimmed by 2 bases and V by 1 base; bases with no gene match: 1. CDR3 length: 15 residues. Germline assignment: CDR1 MNHNS and CDR2 SASEGT.

The rearrangement links TRBV27 to TRBJ2-7; 10 bases agree with TRBD1. With 8 bases clipped from V and 5 bases from J, the junction kept 6 bases outside the gene matches. Germline V gene lookup returns CDR1 MNHEY and CDR2 SMNVEV (reference sequence). The CDR3 runs 13 residues. DNA for the CDR3: TGTGCCAGCGGTCCCGGACAGGGGGACGAGCAGTACTTC. It encodes CASGPGQGDEQYF.

J is TRBJ2-7 and V is TRBV11-2; a weak D match, TRBD1 (7 bases). Trimming pared 9 bases from V and 6 bases from J, leaving 24 bases between. This CDR3 region has 15 residues. Germline-derived CDR1 and CDR2 are SGHAT and FQNNGV. This CDR3 is CASRGFRGQGGEQYF. The CDR3 DNA reads TGTGCCAGTCGGGGGTTTCGAGGCCAGGGGGGCGAGCAGTACTTC.

This clone has just a few counts. The chain uses TRBV14 and TRBJ2-1; 10 positions agree with TRBD2. The CDR3 sequence is 16 residues long. Germline CDR1 is SGHDN and CDR2 is FVKESK. V was clipped by 4 bases and J by 9 bases; unmatched bases: 12. The CDR3 region has the DNA TGTGCCAGCAGCCCGCTAGGAAGCGGGGGGGCGGGTGAGCAGTTCTTC. Amino acid sequence: CASSPLGSGGAGEQFF.

The CDR3 loop is CSVEGQYYEQYF. The CDR3 coding sequence is TGCAGCGTAGAGGGACAATACTACGAGCAGTACTTC. The V call is TRBV29-1, the J call TRBJ2-7; maybe TRBD1 (6 bases). V shed 6 bases and J shed 3 bases, with 12 bases lying between them. The germline CDR1 and CDR2 sequences are SQVTM and ANQGSEA. The CDR3 is 12 residues long.

J is TRBJ2-5 and V is TRBV7-9; 7 positions match TRBD1. The CDR3 sequence is 16 residues long. The V gene's germline CDR1 is SEHNR and CDR2 FQNEAQ (reference sequence). The ends lost 0 bases at V and 2 bases at J; junction bases unmatched: 6. As DNA, the CDR3 is TGTGCCAGCAGCTTAGCGCGCGGCAGGGGGCAAGAGACCCAGTACTTC. It is translated as CASSLARGRGQETQYF.

Notes on this clone: The junction and the germline gene differ at one end; a read error may be behind it. The rearrangement joins TRBV30 to TRBJ2-7, with 7 bases fitting TRBD1. CDR3 size: 14 residues. Germline CDR1 reads GTSNPN; CDR2 reads SVGIG (reference sequence). The DNA of the CDR3 is TGTGCCTGGAACGAACAGGGGCAGGGGCACGAGCAGCACTTC. This sequence encodes CAWNEQGQGHEQHF.

The V gene is TRBV30, the J gene TRBJ2-6, with a tentative D call TRBD2 (6 bases). The CDR3 is 16 residues long. Trimming cost V 3 bases and J 0 bases, with 12 bases left between them. Per germline, CDR1 GTSNPN and CDR2 SVGIG (reference sequence). In nucleotides, the CDR3 is TGTGCCTGGAGCCGGGAGTGGGACTCTGGGGCCAACGTCCTGACTTTC. Its translation: CAWSREWDSGANVLTF.

V gene TRBV19 combines with J gene TRBJ1-2; D is unclear. The ends were cut back, 10 bases at V and 0 bases at J, with 12 bases in the middle. Germline CDR1 reads LNHDA; CDR2 reads SQIVND (reference sequence). The CDR3 spans 13 residues. CDR3 protein: CATWGAANYGYTF. The DNA for the CDR3 is TGTGCCACCTGGGGAGCAGCTAACTATGGCTACACCTTC.

The chain joins TRBV27 to TRBJ1-5, with 11 bases matching TRBD1. J lost 7 bases, V lost 5 bases, and 7 bases had no gene match. Germline V gives CDR1 MNHEY, CDR2 SMNVEV (reference sequence). The CDR3 runs to 15 residues. The CDR3 nucleotides are TGTGCCAGCAGTCCCCGGGACAGGGGGTTCCAGCCCCAGCATTTT. The encoded protein is CASSPRDRGFQPQHF.

The chain employs TRBV4-1 and TRBJ1-6, with D perhaps matching TRBD1 (5 bases). The CDR3 is 16 residues long. V lost 6 bases and J 7 bases, leaving 19 bases between the germline ends. Germline V gene lookup returns CDR1 MGHRA and CDR2 YSYEKL. CDR3 sequence: CASSEGEGALNSPLHF. In DNA, the CDR3 is TGCGCCAGCAGTGAAGGAGAAGGGGCGTTGAATTCACCCCTCCACTTT.

The rearrangement links TRBV27 to TRBJ1-2; 7 bases align to TRBD1. CDR1 MNHEY and CDR2 SMNVEV come from the germline V gene (reference sequence). The CDR3 length is 13 residues. J lost 2 bases, V lost 8 bases, and 5 bases had no gene match. The CDR3 DNA reads as TGTGCCAGCGGAACGACAGGGAACTATGGCTACACCTTC. Amino acids: CASGTTGNYGYTF.

The chain is built from TRBV30 and TRBJ2-7; 8 positions match TRBD1. After removal of 3 bases from V and 3 bases from J, the junction contained 7 bases not matched to a gene. Germline CDR1 and CDR2: GTSNPN and SVGIG (reference sequence). The CDR3 extends over 14 amino acids. This CDR3 is CAWRRTGWDYEQYF. The DNA of the CDR3 is TGTGCCTGGAGAAGGACAGGGTGGGACTACGAGCAGTACTTC.

This chain connects TRBV7-3 to TRBJ1-1; 7 bases map to TRBD1. This CDR3 is 14 amino acids long. The V and J ends lost 5 bases and 1 base, in that order; junction bases with no gene match: 4. CDR1 and CDR2 (germline): SGHTA, FQGTGA. As DNA, the CDR3 is TGTGCCAGCAGCCCCCACAGGGGGAACACTGAAGCTTTCTTT. It encodes CASSPHRGNTEAFF.

The chain combines TRBV30 with TRBJ2-3; 10 nucleotides match TRBD2. CDR3 size: 16 residues. The junction had 11 bases not matched to a gene; V was cut back by 0 bases and J by 8 bases. CDR1 and CDR2 (germline): GTSNPN, SVGIG (reference sequence). The DNA of the CDR3 is TGTGCCTGGAGTGTTGGGGGGAGCGGGGGGGCGGTTACGCAGTATTTT. Encoded protein: CAWSVGGSGGAVTQYF.

As to this clone: Other DNA sequences in this specimen translate into the identical CDR3. This sequence joins TRBV4-3 and TRBJ1-6; TRBD1 aligns across 8 bases. The CDR3 runs to 16 residues. Germline V gene lookup returns CDR1 LGHNA and CDR2 YSLEER. V lost 0 bases, J lost 7 bases, and 5 bases stayed unmatched. The CDR3 spells CASSQDPGQANSPLHF. The CDR3 nucleotides are TGCGCCAGCAGCCAAGACCCGGGACAGGCAAATTCACCCCTCCACTTT.

In this sample, this clone turned up once. The chain carries TRBV6-6 and TRBJ1-5; 8 bases are shared with TRBD1. V shed 6 bases and J 4 bases; nucleotides not matched to a gene: 8. The CDR3 runs 15 residues. Germline assignment: CDR1 MNHNY and CDR2 SVGAGI (reference sequence). For the CDR3, the DNA is TGTGCCAGCAGCCCGGACAGGGACCGGAATCAGCCCCAGCATTTT. Translating gives CASSPDRDRNQPQHF.

The V call is TRBV12-5, the J call TRBJ2-7; 7 positions match TRBD1. J lost 2 bases, V lost 3 bases, and 1 base had no gene match. The CDR3 sequence is 13 residues long. CDR1 is LGHNT, CDR2 FRNRAP, per germline. CDR3 sequence reads: CASGFTGAYEQYF. CDR3 nucleotides: TGTGCTAGTGGTTTTACAGGGGCCTACGAGCAGTACTTC.